This entry features one T cell receptor beta chain sequence. No antigen is known for it. Trimming cost V 10 bases and J 3 bases, with 9 bases left between them. Germline CDR1 MDHEN, CDR2 SYDVKM. The length of the CDR3 is 12 residues. Method: immunoSEQ multiplex PCR; TCRdb's copy keeps in-frame clones and lacks some. The sample shows some 58,000 clones, roughly nine tenths of them seen only once. This entry comes from a study of OX40 agonist ivuxolimab in advanced cancers. Study-level results: Relative to CD4+ cells, CD8+ T cells on average had more expanded clones.

The sequencing used CD4+ or CD8+ T cells sorted from blood, collected in a trial of the OX40 agonist ivuxolimab. This receptor was identified in an adult with an advanced solid tumor such as melanoma, head and neck, liver or kidney cancer. J is TRBJ2-2 and V is TRBV28; tentatively, D is TRBD2 (5 bases). The chain's CDR3 is CATNGDTGELFF. The DNA of the CDR3 is TGTGCCACCAACGGGGACACCGGGGAGCTGTTTTTT.